This TCR beta chain was sequenced during a study of tumor-infiltrating lymphocytes in primary liver carcinoma. With regard to this clonotype: No conserved phenylalanine or tryptophan ends this CDR3, so it is likely a read error.

Joint extraction of RNA and DNA used roughly 17-32 mg of bulk tissue that was unsorted. Whichever tumor sample was examined, it had over 80% viable tumor cells. With 500 to 650 ng total RNA as template and a constant-region primer, TCR beta cDNA was made. Investigators got TCR beta libraries out of three nested multiplex PCR rounds, done with slightly modified ARM-PCR. Primers for the first two PCR rounds were TRBV1-TRBV30 forward primers and a C-beta reverse primer (roughly 9 cycles per round). Using its own MiXCR run on the multiplex PCR reads, TCRdb lists one record per CDR3 protein. The repertoire holds approximately 110,000 distinct CDR3 sequences, with roughly 80% as singletons. From germline, CDR1 is MNHEY and CDR2 SVGAGI. This CDR3 has 13 residues. V gave up 2 bases and J gave up 4 bases, with 9 bases separating them.

The J gene is TRBJ2-7, the V gene TRBV6-5; D gene ambiguous. The source of this sequence is a man between 40 and 49 years old with primary liver carcinoma and hepatitis B virus infection. What was sequenced was liver tumor tissue from sampling region 3. Subset of the sample: tumor region T3, left-lateral pole. The DNA of the CDR3 is TGTGCCAGCAGTTACGGAGCGCCTTACGAGCAGTACTAC. It codes for CASSYGAPYEQYY.